The present entry profiles one TCR beta chain with its context. The antigen is not known. Trimming removed 2 bases at V and 9 bases at J, with 8 bases between. From germline, CDR1 is MNHEY and CDR2 SVGEGT. The CDR3 is 12 amino acids. The record originates from a study of CD8 T cells in Susac syndrome. General study findings and limits: As acknowledged by the study, its TCR sequencing and HLA analysis included a relatively small number of individuals.

Reverse transcription of about 0.5 to 1 ug RNA used random hexamers. Across 54 Vbeta and 13 Jbeta, immunoSEQ multiplex PCR amplified TCR beta CDR3. Each CDR3 protein gets one entry after TCRdb re-called the immunoSEQ multiplex PCR reads with MiXCR. This sample has approximately 300,000 distinct CDR3 sequences, with about 89% found just once. Sequencing of TCR beta drew on CD8+ and CD4+ T cells from blood. Sequenced: CD8+ T cells from PBMCs. The V gene is TRBV6-2 or TRBV6-3, the J gene TRBJ2-1; no definite D call. This sequence originates from a human donor with multiple sclerosis. The CDR3 region is CASSYARGEQFF. CDR3 DNA: TGTGCCAGCAGTTACGCGAGAGGTGAGCAGTTCTTC.